These 31 T cell receptor beta chains originate from one sample sequenced in a study of T cells in Graves' hyperthyroidism and ophthalmopathy. Template material for amplifying TCR beta CDR3 regions consisted of RNA transcripts. A set of HTBI primers served as the primers for a first-round RT-PCR of the TCR CDR3. TCRdb analysed the multiplex PCR reads with MiXCR anew, one entry per CDR3 protein. The table lists fewer than 900,000 distinct CDR3 sequences, around 20% of them singletons. Sequenced: blood. Source of these receptors: a woman aged 50 to 60 with Graves' hyperthyroidism that later progressed to Graves' ophthalmopathy.

The J gene is TRBJ2-1, the V gene TRBV20-1, with D possibly TRBD1 on 6 matching bases. Between the trimmed V and J ends, which lost 0 bases and 12 bases, there was a span of 15 bases. The CDR3 totals 13 residues. The V gene's germline CDR1 is DFQATT and CDR2 SNEGSKA (reference sequence). The CDR3 DNA reads TGCAGTGCTAGAGATGGAGGACAGCTAGGGCAGTTCTTC. This gives the protein CSARDGGQLGQFF.

This chain uses TRBV5-1 with TRBJ1-3; no firm D call. The V gene lost 2 bases and the J gene lost 0 bases, with 9 bases spanning the gap. This CDR3 contains 15 residues. CDR1 is SGHRS, CDR2 YFSETQ, per germline. This CDR3 is CASSLRRNSGNTIYF. In DNA, the CDR3 is TGCGCCAGCAGCTTAAGGAGGAACTCTGGAAACACCATATATTTT.

This clonotype has a count of ten or more. The chain links TRBV24-1 to TRBJ2-1; 12 bases map to TRBD2. CDR3 length: 15 residues. Germline V gives CDR1 KGHDR, CDR2 SFDVKD. With V trimmed by 6 bases and J by 7 bases, 6 bases remained unmatched. CDR3 coding DNA: TGTGCCACCAGTAGCCTAGCGGGGGGGCTGAATGAGCAGTTCTTC. This gives the protein CATSSLAGGLNEQFF.

This clonotype showed up many times. V gene TRBV13 combines with J gene TRBJ1-1, with a tentative D call TRBD1 (5 bases). V was shortened by 5 bases and J by 3 bases, with 16 bases between the two germline ends. CDR1 is PRHDT, CDR2 FYEKMQ, per germline (reference sequence). This CDR3 region has 15 residues. The CDR3 DNA reads TGTGCCAGCAGCCCCCGCCCGGGGGACCACACTGAAGCTTTCTTT. Translating it yields CASSPRPGDHTEAFF.

The V gene is TRBV7-9, the J gene TRBJ2-7; the match to TRBD1 covers 7 bases. Unmatched junction bases numbered 10, after V lost 3 bases and J lost 2 bases. From germline, CDR1 is SEHNR and CDR2 FQNEAQ (reference sequence). The CDR3 spans 16 residues. CDR3 in DNA: TGTGCCAGCAGCTTGGTACTAGGACAGGTACCCTACGAGCAGTACTTC. Its translation is CASSLVLGQVPYEQYF.

The J gene is TRBJ1-2, the V gene TRBV3-1; 12 positions agree with TRBD1. The CDR3 spans 16 residues. Germline values: CDR1 LGHDT, CDR2 YNNKEL (reference sequence). With V trimmed by 4 bases and J by 7 bases, 10 bases remained unmatched. CDR3 nucleotides: TGTGCCAGCAGCCCCCACCCCGGGACAGGGGGCAGTGGCTACACCTTC. This codes for CASSPHPGTGGSGYTF.

The chain couples TRBV7-9 to TRBJ1-1; 7 nucleotides align to TRBD1. This CDR3 is 13 amino acids long. Germline assignment: CDR1 SEHNR and CDR2 FQNEAQ (reference sequence). Germline trimming cut 4 bases from V and 10 bases from J; bases unmatched to any gene: 9. CDR3 DNA: TGTGCCAGCAGCTCCAAGGGGGCTTTCGGAGCTTTCTTT. It codes for CASSSKGAFGAFF.

This clonotype has just a few counts. The genes are TRBV5-1 and TRBJ2-3, with D uncertain. V shed 2 bases and J shed 2 bases, with 6 bases lying between them. The CDR3 sequence is 13 residues long. Looked up from germline, CDR1 is SGHRS and CDR2 is YFSETQ. The CDR3 loop reads CASSFTNTDTQYF. The DNA of the CDR3 is TGCGCCAGCAGCTTCACTAACACAGATACGCAGTATTTT.

The chain carries TRBV12-3 or TRBV12-4 and TRBJ1-4; 10 bases agree with TRBD1. The ends lost 6 bases at V and 5 bases at J; junction bases unmatched: 3. The CDR3 covers 14 residues. The CDR3 nucleotides are TGTGCCAGCAGGGAGACAGGGGGCAATGAAAAACTGTTTTTT. Protein: CASRETGGNEKLFF.

The rearrangement links TRBV12-3 or TRBV12-4 to TRBJ1-2, with TRBD1 as a possible D gene (5 bases). V lost 6 bases and J 7 bases, leaving 15 bases between the germline ends. The length of the CDR3 is 13 residues. As DNA, the CDR3 is TGTGCCAGCAGACCGGACGGGGACTTTGGCTACACCTTC. Its translation is CASRPDGDFGYTF.

This clonotype was seen a few times. This chain links TRBV4-1 with TRBJ2-5; TRBD1 is a possible D gene (5 bases). Trimming removed 1 base from V and 5 bases from J, with 23 bases in between. Germline lookup yields CDR1 MGHRA and CDR2 YSYEKL. This CDR3 is built from 18 residues. The CDR3 spells CASSQVSRAASRTETQYF. The CDR3 nucleotides read TGCGCCAGCAGCCAAGTGTCCAGGGCCGCCAGTAGGACGGAGACCCAGTACTTC.

The CDR3 sequence: CASSHASGTGNHSPLHF. CDR3 coding DNA: TGCGCCAGCAGCCACGCATCCGGGACAGGAAACCATTCACCCCTCCACTTT. This sequence joins TRBV4-1 and TRBJ1-6, with TRBD1 matching 8 bases. V gave up 3 bases and J gave up 8 bases; unmatched junction bases: 12. The CDR3 has 17 residues. Looked up from germline, CDR1 is MGHRA and CDR2 is YSYEKL.

The chain employs TRBV28 and TRBJ2-5; D gene uncertain. V was trimmed by 6 bases and J by 0 bases, leaving 11 bases between them. CDR3 size: 14 residues. The germline V gene has CDR1 MDHEN and CDR2 SYDVKM. The CDR3 nucleotides are TGTGCCAGCAGCTTAGCTGCGGACCAAGAGACCCAGTACTTC. The encoded protein is CASSLAADQETQYF.

This clonotype has only a few counts. One junction end does not reproduce the germline sequence, and a read error may be involved. The chain carries TRBV14 and TRBJ1-1; 8 bases align to TRBD1. This CDR3 region has 14 residues. Per germline, CDR1 SGHDN and CDR2 FVKESK. The CDR3, as DNA: TGTGCCAGCAGCAAAGACAGGGGCGTCACTGAAGCTTTCTTT. The encoded protein is CASSKDRGVTEAFF.

V is TRBV28 and J is TRBJ2-7; D gene unclear. The germline V and J ends were trimmed by 7 bases and 1 base, with 11 bases remaining between them. The CDR3 extends over 13 amino acids. Germline lookup yields CDR1 MDHEN and CDR2 SYDVKM. CDR3 bases: TGTGCCAGCACCCAACCCCCATCCTACGAGCAGTACTTC. Protein product: CASTQPPSYEQYF.

In its sample, this clonotype was seen many times. The chain has TRBV5-1 and TRBJ2-7; D remains unclear. CDR3 length: 11 residues. The V end lost 4 bases, the J end lost 7 bases, and 9 bases lay between the germline ends. The V gene's germline CDR1 is SGHRS and CDR2 YFSETQ. As DNA, the CDR3 is TGCGCCAGCAGCGAACACACGGAGCAGTACTTC. It codes for CASSEHTEQYF.

In regard to this clonotype: Just one base apart from a much larger clone, this may be a read error. CDR3 amino acids: CASSQVLRGSDTQYF. In DNA, the CDR3 is TGTGCCAGCAGCCAAGTCTTGAGGGGCTCAGATACGCAGTATTTT. The chain carries TRBV3-1 and TRBJ2-3; D possibly matches TRBD1 or TRBD2 (5 bases each). V was shortened by 1 base and J by 4 bases, with 12 bases between the two germline ends. The CDR3 covers 15 residues. Germline V gives CDR1 LGHDT, CDR2 YNNKEL (reference sequence).

This clonotype was seen repeatedly, ten times or more. CDR3 in amino acids: CAWKPLAGPSYEQYF. The CDR3 nucleotides read TGTGCCTGGAAACCACTAGCGGGGCCTTCCTACGAGCAGTACTTC. The rearrangement joins TRBV30 to TRBJ2-7, with TRBD2 matching 10 bases. The CDR3 consists of 15 residues. Germline CDR1 GTSNPN, CDR2 SVGIG (reference sequence). J gave up 1 base and V 4 bases, and 7 bases lay outside the gene matches.

V and J are TRBV9 and TRBJ1-1; D gene unclear. Germline V gives CDR1 SGDLS, CDR2 YYNGEE. This CDR3 region has 13 residues. V dropped 0 bases and J dropped 7 bases, with 10 bases sitting between them. The CDR3, as DNA: TGTGCCAGCAGCGTAGCTGGTGGGATTGAAGCTTTCTTT. Amino acids: CASSVAGGIEAFF.

This clonotype was counted at least ten times. The rearrangement uses TRBV2 and TRBJ2-7; D call uncertain. The length of the CDR3 is 15 residues. Germline V CDR1 and CDR2: SNHLY, FYNNEI. V lost 2 bases to trimming and J lost 1 base, with 12 bases between them. CDR3 amino acids: CASSERRMTSYEQYF. The CDR3 DNA follows: TGTGCCAGCAGTGAACGACGGATGACTTCCTACGAGCAGTACTTC. The whole variable domain, filled in from reference TRBV2 and TRBJ2-7, reads EPEVTQTPSHQVTQMGQEVILRCVPISNHLYFYWYRQILGQKVEFLVSFYNNEISEKSEIFDDQFSVERPDGSNFTLKIRSTKLEDSAMYFCASSERRMTSYEQYFGPGTRLTVT.

Turning to this clonotype: One end of the junction is discordant with germline, which a read error may explain. V usage is TRBV11-3 and J usage is TRBJ2-2; the match to TRBD1 covers 8 bases. The CDR3 has 16 residues. The germline gives CDR1 SGHNT, CDR2 YENEEA. The DNA of the CDR3 is TGTGTCAGCAGCCGAGGACAGGGAGCGCGAACCGGGGAGCTGTTTTTT. This gives the protein CVSSRGQGARTGELFF. The full variable domain, in which reference TRBV11-3 and TRBJ2-2 provide the parts outside the CDR3, is EAGVVQSPRYKIIEKKQPVAFWCNPISGHNTLYWYLQNLGQGPELLIRYENEEAVDDSQLPKDRFSAERLKGVDSTLKIQPAELGDSAVYLCVSSRGQGARTGELFFGEGSRLTVL.

This clonotype has a handful of counts. The chain is built from TRBV12-3 or TRBV12-4 and TRBJ1-5; D gene unclear. The CDR3 is 16 amino acids. The germline V and J ends were trimmed by 5 bases and 2 bases, with 16 bases remaining between them. The CDR3 protein is CASSPDLGEGNQPQHF. DNA for the CDR3: TGTGCCAGCAGTCCCGATCTGGGTGAGGGCAATCAGCCCCAGCATTTT.

The gene calls are TRBV20-1 and TRBJ1-1; 9 nucleotides agree with TRBD1. This CDR3 is 14 amino acids long. V shed 2 bases, J shed 6 bases, and the junction held 7 bases outside the gene matches. The germline gives CDR1 DFQATT, CDR2 SNEGSKA (reference sequence). CDR3 protein: CSARPDRGRAEAFF. CDR3 nucleotide sequence: TGCAGTGCTAGACCTGACAGGGGGAGGGCTGAAGCTTTCTTT.

The chain couples TRBV5-1 to TRBJ2-1, with 14 bases lining up with TRBD2. J lost 8 bases, V lost 0 bases, and 10 bases had no gene match. Germline V CDR1 and CDR2: SGHRS, YFSETQ. The CDR3 totals 18 residues. CDR3 region: CASSLGGLAGALRDEQFF. CDR3 bases: TGCGCCAGCAGCTTGGGGGGACTAGCGGGAGCCTTGAGGGATGAGCAGTTCTTC.

This clonotype was detected many times. This chain uses TRBV3-1 with TRBJ1-1; TRBD1 matches at 8 bases. Germline V lookup: CDR1 LGHDT, CDR2 YNNKEL (reference sequence). V dropped 4 bases and J dropped 4; count of bases not matched to a gene: 5. The CDR3 spans 14 residues. This chain's CDR3 is CASSPGRGLTEAFF. CDR3 coding DNA: TGTGCCAGCAGCCCGGGCAGGGGGCTCACTGAAGCTTTCTTT. Full variable domain (rest looked up from reference TRBV3-1 and TRBJ1-1): DTAVSQTPKYLVTQMGNDKSIKCEQNLGHDTMYWYKQDSKKFLKIMFSYNNKELIINETVPNRFSPKSPDKAHLNLHINSLELGDSAVYFCASSPGRGLTEAFFGQGTRLTVV.

This clonotype was observed a few times. The chain uses TRBV11-2 and TRBJ2-1; no reliable D call. Germline lookup yields CDR1 SGHAT and CDR2 FQNNGV. Deletions cut 3 bases from V and 0 bases from J, with 9 bases between. The CDR3 runs to 15 residues. The CDR3: CASSFDLLSYNEQFF. CDR3 bases: TGTGCCAGCAGCTTCGACCTTCTCTCCTACAATGAGCAGTTCTTC.

This chain uses TRBV5-1 with TRBJ1-2; 9 nucleotides agree with TRBD1. The CDR3 runs to 14 residues. V was clipped by 3 bases and J by 6 bases; unmatched bases: 6. CDR1 is SGHRS and CDR2 is YFSETQ in the germline V gene. The CDR3 loop is CASSSTGGVDGYTF. CDR3 bases: TGCGCCAGCAGCTCTACAGGGGGCGTGGATGGCTACACCTTC. The complete variable domain, with remaining parts taken from reference TRBV5-1 and TRBJ1-2, reads KAGVTQTPRYLIKTRGQQVTLSCSPISGHRSVSWYQQTPGQGLQFLFEYFSETQRNKGNFPGRFSGRQFSNSRSEMNVSTLELGDSALYLCASSSTGGVDGYTFGSGTRLTVV.

The table lists this clonotype with many counts. The J gene is TRBJ2-1, the V gene TRBV3-1, with 7 positions matching TRBD2. V was clipped by 1 base and J by 3 bases; unmatched bases: 0. CDR1 is LGHDT and CDR2 is YNNKEL in the germline V gene (reference sequence). The CDR3 is 14 amino acids. The CDR3 bases are TGTGCCAGCAGCCAAGGGGGGGGCTACAATGAGCAGTTCTTC. It yields the protein CASSQGGGYNEQFF.

The V and J genes are TRBV5-6 and TRBJ2-7; D is unresolved. V lost 1 base and J 3 bases, leaving 11 bases between the germline ends. Germline CDR1 is SGHDT and CDR2 is YYEEEE. This CDR3 is built from 14 residues. CDR3 coding DNA: TGTGCCAGCAGCTTGTTGGGTTTCTACTACGAGCAGTACTTC. Protein: CASSLLGFYYEQYF.

In regard to this clonotype: Likely a read error: the CDR3 ends without its conserved phenylalanine or tryptophan. This chain uses TRBV4-2 with TRBJ2-1; 9 positions match TRBD1. With 0 bases clipped from V and 7 bases from J, the junction kept 10 bases outside the gene matches. The CDR3 has 17 amino acids. Germline-derived CDR1 and CDR2 are LGHNA and YNFKEQ. CDR3 region: CASSQEVRTGVKNEQFL. In DNA, the CDR3 is TGTGCCAGCAGCCAAGAAGTCCGGACAGGGGTAAAAAATGAGCAGTTCCTC.

The CDR3 sequence: CSVDPQGGPTEAFF. The CDR3 nucleotides read TGCAGCGTTGACCCACAGGGAGGCCCCACTGAAGCTTTCTTT. The rearrangement links TRBV29-1 to TRBJ1-1; maybe TRBD1 (6 bases). Trimming removed 3 bases from V and 4 bases from J, with 15 bases in between. The CDR3 length is 14 residues. Germline V CDR1 and CDR2: SQVTM, ANQGSEA.